A selection of T cell receptor beta chains follows, all from one sample in a study of molecular identifiers for immune sequencing clone quantification. MiXCR was run by TCRdb on the PCR reads, yielding one entry per CDR3 protein. This table holds about 630,000 distinct CDR3 sequences, about 25% found once. The sequencing sample was made of naive CD8+ T cells from blood, with Jurkat cell RNA spiked in. These receptors all stem from a human donor in good health. Some libraries in this study had Jurkat cell RNA spiked in. Both conserved end residues are part of each CDR3. A D gene is named only where the DNA matches it firmly. Rows may omit the clone size; those that give it use once, few, many or a size class.

>TRBJ2-7|few|TRBD1|TRBV27
TGTGCCAGTAAACCGGGACAGGGGGTTGACGAGCAGTACTTC
CASKPGQGVDEQYF
>TRBJ2-3|many|-|TRBV9
TGTGCCAGCAGCCTCGGAGGTAGTTTCACAGATACGCAGTATTTT
CASSLGGSFTDTQYF
>TRBJ2-3|-|-|TRBV7-8
TGTGCCAGCAGCTTAGGGGGGGCGGCTAGCACAGATACGCAGTATTTT
CASSLGGAASTDTQYF
>TRBJ1-1|once|-|TRBV5-3
TGTGCCAGCAGCTCTTCGGGAATCGGGACTGAAGCTTTCTTT
CASSSSGIGTEAFF
>TRBJ2-1|-|TRBD2|TRBV7-9
TGTGCCAGCAGCCACCCTTCGGACGGGACTAGCGGGAACAATGAGCAGTTCTTC
CASSHPSDGTSGNNEQFF
>TRBJ2-7|few|-|TRBV27
TGTGCCAGCAGCCCGTATTCCGATCACTACGAGCAGTACTTC
CASSPYSDHYEQYF
>TRBJ2-1|many|-|TRBV5-1
TGCGCCAGCAGCGTGGACTTCTACAATGAGCAGTTCTTC
CASSVDFYNEQFF
>TRBJ1-1|few|TRBD1|TRBV11-2
TGTGCCAGCAGCTTAGTGGGACAGGGTCTGTCTGAAGCTTTCTTT
CASSLVGQGLSEAFF
>TRBJ2-7|many|-|TRBV11-2
TGTGCCAGCAGCCTTGGGACGCCTTATGAGCAGTACTTC
CASSLGTPYEQYF
>TRBJ2-7|-|-|TRBV10-3
TGTGCCATCAGTGAGTCCTCGGGGGCGTCCTACGGGCAGTACTTC
CAISESSGASYGQYF
>TRBJ2-7|few|TRBD2|TRBV9
TGTGCCAGCAGCGCGGGACTAGCGGGAGGGATTGATCCGTGGCAGTACTTC
CASSAGLAGGIDPWQYF
>TRBJ2-5|few|-|TRBV9
TGTGCCAGCAGCGCCGGCGGACTGTCAGAGCCCCAGTACTTC
CASSAGGLSEPQYF
>TRBJ1-2|-|-|TRBV9
TGTGCCAGCAGCGTAGGGGTCGGGACTTTTGGCTACACCTTC
CASSVGVGTFGYTF
>TRBJ2-5|-|-|TRBV6-6
TGTGCCAGCAGTTACTCGACTGGCGGGGTCCACGTAATCCAAGAGACCCAGTACTTC
CASSYSTGGVHVIQETQYF
>TRBJ2-7|few|-|TRBV6-1
TGTGCCAGCAGTGAGCGACCCAGTGCCTACGAGCAGTACTTC
CASSERPSAYEQYF
>TRBJ1-5|few|-|TRBV6-2/TRBV6-3
TGTGCCAGCAGCTCGGGGGTGCGCAATCAGCCCCAGCATTTT
CASSSGVRNQPQHF
>TRBJ2-1|-|TRBD2|TRBV20-1
TGCAGTGCGTGCCCCGGGACTGTAGCGGGAGGGCATGAGCAGTTCTTC
CSACPGTVAGGHEQFF
>TRBJ1-2|-|TRBD1|TRBV7-9
TGTGCCAGCAGCCCATCGACAGGGAATTATGGCAACACCTTC
CASSPSTGNYGNTF
>TRBJ1-2|few|TRBD1|TRBV7-9
TGTGCCAGCAGCTCCCACGTCGGGACAGACTATGGCTACACCTTC
CASSSHVGTDYGYTF
>TRBJ1-2|-|-|TRBV5-6
TGTGCCAGCAGCTTTGGACCCGCCTACTATGGCTACACCTTC
CASSFGPAYYGYTF
>TRBJ2-1|-|-|TRBV4-3
TGCGCCAGCAGCCAACTGTGGGGGGCCTACAATGAGCAGTTCTTC
CASSQLWGAYNEQFF
>TRBJ1-4|-|-|TRBV3-2
TGTGCCAGCAGCCACACCGGGAAAAAGGATGAAAAACTGTTTTTT
CASSHTGKKDEKLFF
>TRBJ2-1|few|-|TRBV4-3
TGCGCCAGCAGCCAAGATAGGGGGTGGATGGTTAATGAGCAGTTCTTC
CASSQDRGWMVNEQFF
>TRBJ1-1|-|-|TRBV5-4
TGTGCCGGCAGCTTGGTCGAGAACACTGAAGCTTTCTTT
CAGSLVENTEAFF
>TRBJ2-3|-|-|TRBV7-6
TGTGCCAGCAGCTTATTTCGGTCCTCCACAGATACGCAGTATTTT
CASSLFRSSTDTQYF
>TRBJ2-5|-|-|TRBV6-1
TGTGCCAGCAGTGAAGCCGGCAGGGTGGGAGAGACCCAGTACTTC
CASSEAGRVGETQYF
>TRBJ2-7|-|TRBD2|TRBV20-1
TGCAGTGCTAGCGAGCTGCGACTAGCCGCATACTACGAGCAGTACTTC
CSASELRLAAYYEQYF
>TRBJ2-7|-|TRBD1|TRBV27
TGTGCCAGCAGCAGGGGGACAGTGGGATACGAGCAGTACTTC
CASSRGTVGYEQYF
>TRBJ1-1|many|-|TRBV19
TGTGCCAGGATGACAGTCATGAACACTGAAGCTTTCTTT
CARMTVMNTEAFF
>TRBJ1-5|-|TRBD1|TRBV15
TGTGCCACCAGCAGACAGGGGGCTACTAGCAATCAGCCCCAGCATTTT
CATSRQGATSNQPQHF
>TRBJ1-2|-|TRBD1|TRBV3-1
TGTGCCAGCAGCCAAACAGGGGGCACCCCTAACTATGGCTACACCTTC
CASSQTGGTPNYGYTF
>TRBJ2-1|many|-|TRBV21-1
TGTGCCAGCAGCAATGGTTCGCGGGCAGGGGTCCACAATGAGCAGTTCTTC
CASSNGSRAGVHNEQFF
>TRBJ2-7|few|-|TRBV28
TGTGCCAGCAGTTTCATGGGGCTATACGAGCAGTACTTC
CASSFMGLYEQYF
>TRBJ1-5|-|-|TRBV7-9
TGTGCCAGCAGCTTAACTGTCAATCAGCCCCAGCATTTT
CASSLTVNQPQHF
>TRBJ2-1|-|-|TRBV7-9
TGTGCCAGCAGCTTAGATACTAGCAGCAATGAGCAGTTCTTC
CASSLDTSSNEQFF
>TRBJ1-2|many|TRBD1|TRBV13
TGTGCCAGCAGCCCCTCAGCGGGACAGTTTTATGGCTACACCTTC
CASSPSAGQFYGYTF
>TRBJ2-4|-|-|TRBV12-3/TRBV12-4
TGTGCCAGCAGTTTGAGCAGGGGGGCCGAACTTCTAGTGGCCAAAAACATTCAGTACTTC
CASSLSRGAELLVAKNIQYF